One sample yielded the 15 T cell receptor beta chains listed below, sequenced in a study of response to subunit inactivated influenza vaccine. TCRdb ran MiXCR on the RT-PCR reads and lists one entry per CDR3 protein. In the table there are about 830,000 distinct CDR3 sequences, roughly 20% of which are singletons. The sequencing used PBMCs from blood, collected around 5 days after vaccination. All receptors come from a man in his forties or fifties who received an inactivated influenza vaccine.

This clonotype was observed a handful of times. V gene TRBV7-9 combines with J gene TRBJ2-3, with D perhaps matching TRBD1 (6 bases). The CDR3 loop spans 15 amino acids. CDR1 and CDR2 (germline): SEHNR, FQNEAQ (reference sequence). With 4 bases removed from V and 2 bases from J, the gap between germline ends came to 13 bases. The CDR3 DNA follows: TGTGCCAGCAGCTCACAGGGCGGCCTCACAGATACGCAGTATTTT. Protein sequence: CASSSQGGLTDTQYF.

CDR3 nucleotides: TGCGCCAGCAGTGACAGGCTTAATCAGCCCCAGCATTTT. Protein: CASSDRLNQPQHF. This chain connects TRBV10-1 to TRBJ1-5; no definite D call. The ends were cut back, 3 bases at V and 4 bases at J, with 7 bases in the middle. In germline, CDR1 is WNHNN, CDR2 SYGVQD (reference sequence). CDR3 length equals 13 residues.

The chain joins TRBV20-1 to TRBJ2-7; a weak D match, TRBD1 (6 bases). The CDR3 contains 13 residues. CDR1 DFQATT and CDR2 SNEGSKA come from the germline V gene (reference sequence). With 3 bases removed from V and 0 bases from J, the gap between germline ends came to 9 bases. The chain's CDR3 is CSARGAISYEQYF. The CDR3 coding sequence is TGCAGTGCTAGGGGGGCTATCTCCTACGAGCAGTACTTC.

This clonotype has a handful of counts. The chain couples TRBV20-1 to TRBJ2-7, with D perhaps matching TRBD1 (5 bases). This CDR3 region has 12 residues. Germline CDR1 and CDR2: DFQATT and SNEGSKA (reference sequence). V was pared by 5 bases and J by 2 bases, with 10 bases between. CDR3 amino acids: CSALGQAYEQYF. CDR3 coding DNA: TGCAGTGCTCTCGGACAAGCCTACGAGCAGTACTTC.

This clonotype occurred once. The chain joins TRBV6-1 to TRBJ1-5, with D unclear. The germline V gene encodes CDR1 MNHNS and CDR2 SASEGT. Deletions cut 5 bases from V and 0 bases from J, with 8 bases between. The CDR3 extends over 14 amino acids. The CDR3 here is CASSRPDSNQPQHF. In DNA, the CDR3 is TGTGCCAGCAGTAGGCCAGATAGCAATCAGCCCCAGCATTTT.

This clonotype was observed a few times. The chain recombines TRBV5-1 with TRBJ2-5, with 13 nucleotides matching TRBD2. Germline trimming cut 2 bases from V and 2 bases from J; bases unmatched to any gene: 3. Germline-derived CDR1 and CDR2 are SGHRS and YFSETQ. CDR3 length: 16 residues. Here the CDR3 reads CASSFQLAGGQETQYF. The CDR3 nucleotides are TGCGCCAGCAGCTTCCAACTAGCGGGGGGGCAAGAGACCCAGTACTTC.

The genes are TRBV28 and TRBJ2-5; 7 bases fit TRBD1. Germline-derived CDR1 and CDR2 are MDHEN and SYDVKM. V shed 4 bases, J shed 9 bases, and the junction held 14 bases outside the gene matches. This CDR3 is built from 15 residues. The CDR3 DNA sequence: TGTGCCAGCAGTTCCGGGACAGAGACCCCGTGGGCCCAGTACTTC. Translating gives CASSSGTETPWAQYF.

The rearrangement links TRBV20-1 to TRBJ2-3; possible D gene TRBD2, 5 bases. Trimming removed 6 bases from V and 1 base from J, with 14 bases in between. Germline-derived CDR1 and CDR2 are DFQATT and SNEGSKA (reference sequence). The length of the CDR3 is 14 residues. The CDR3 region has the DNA TGCAGTGCCTCGAGGAGGATCGGCACAGATACGCAGTATTTT. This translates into CSASRRIGTDTQYF.

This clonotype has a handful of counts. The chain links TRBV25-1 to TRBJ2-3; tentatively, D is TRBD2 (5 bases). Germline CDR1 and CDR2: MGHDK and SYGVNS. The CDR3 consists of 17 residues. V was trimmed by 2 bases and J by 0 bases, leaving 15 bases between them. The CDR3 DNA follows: TGTGCCAGCAGTGAACCAAGTGGGAGACCCAGCACAGATACGCAGTATTTT. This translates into CASSEPSGRPSTDTQYF.

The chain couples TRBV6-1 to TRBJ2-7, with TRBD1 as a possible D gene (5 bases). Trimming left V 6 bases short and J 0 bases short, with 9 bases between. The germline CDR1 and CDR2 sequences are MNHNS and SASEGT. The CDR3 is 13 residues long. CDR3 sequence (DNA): TGTGCCAGCAGCACTCAGGGCTCCTACGAGCAGTACTTC. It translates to CASSTQGSYEQYF.

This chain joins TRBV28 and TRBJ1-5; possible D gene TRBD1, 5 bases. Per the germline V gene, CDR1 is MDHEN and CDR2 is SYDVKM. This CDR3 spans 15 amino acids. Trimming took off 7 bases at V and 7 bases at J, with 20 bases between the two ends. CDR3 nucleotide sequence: TGTGCCAGCATCGCAACCGGGGGTCGGGGGCAGCCCCAGCATTTT. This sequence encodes CASIATGGRGQPQHF.

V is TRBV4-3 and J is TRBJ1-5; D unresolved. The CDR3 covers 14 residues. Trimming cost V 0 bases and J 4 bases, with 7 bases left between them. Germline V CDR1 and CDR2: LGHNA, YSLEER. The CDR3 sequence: CASSQDMGNQPQHF. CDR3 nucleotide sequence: TGCGCCAGCAGCCAAGATATGGGTAATCAGCCCCAGCATTTT.

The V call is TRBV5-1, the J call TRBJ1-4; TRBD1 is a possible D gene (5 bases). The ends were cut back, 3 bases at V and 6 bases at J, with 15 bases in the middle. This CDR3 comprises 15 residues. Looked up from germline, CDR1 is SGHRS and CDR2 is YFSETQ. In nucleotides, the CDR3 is TGCGCCAGCAGCTGGGGTAGGGGCCGGGATGAAAAACTGTTTTTT. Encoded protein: CASSWGRGRDEKLFF. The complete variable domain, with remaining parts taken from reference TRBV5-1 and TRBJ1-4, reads KAGVTQTPRYLIKTRGQQVTLSCSPISGHRSVSWYQQTPGQGLQFLFEYFSETQRNKGNFPGRFSGRQFSNSRSEMNVSTLELGDSALYLCASSWGRGRDEKLFFGSGTQLSVL.

The CDR3 here is CASSFGETYEQYF. The CDR3, as DNA: TGTGCCAGCAGCTTCGGGGAGACCTACGAGCAGTACTTC. J is TRBJ2-7 and V is TRBV5-6, with D possibly TRBD2 on 5 matching bases. There are 13 residues in the CDR3. Germline CDR1 and CDR2: SGHDT and YYEEEE. Trimming took 2 bases from V and 2 from J, leaving 8 bases between them.

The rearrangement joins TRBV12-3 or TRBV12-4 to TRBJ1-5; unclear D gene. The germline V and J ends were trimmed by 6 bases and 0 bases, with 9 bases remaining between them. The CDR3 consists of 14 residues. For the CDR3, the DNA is TGTGCCAGCAGCCTCCTTTATAGCAATCAGCCCCAGCATTTT. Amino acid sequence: CASSLLYSNQPQHF.